These 27 T cell receptor beta chains came from one sample sequenced in a study of blood T cell repertoires in COVID-19. Assay: immunoSEQ multiplex PCR; the TCRdb copy retains only in-frame clones and omits some. The sample carries hundreds of thousands of clones, 65% to 90% recorded once. The specimen sequenced was peripheral blood. The receptor source for this set is a man between 45 and 60 years old with acute or convalescent COVID-19.

This clone came up once. The rearrangement uses TRBV9 and TRBJ2-3; D not certain. V was cut by 3 bases and J by 0 bases, with 8 bases left in between. CDR1 is SGDLS, CDR2 YYNGEE, per germline. There are 14 residues in the CDR3. CDR3 amino acids: CASSAVESTDTQYF. In DNA, the CDR3 is TGTGCCAGCAGCGCCGTAGAGAGCACAGATACGCAGTATTTT.

The chain has TRBV2 and TRBJ1-1, with 8 bases aligning to TRBD1. Trimming took 6 bases from V and 2 from J; bases not matched to a gene: 5. Germline CDR1 is SNHLY and CDR2 is FYNNEI. The CDR3 runs to 14 residues. DNA for the CDR3: TGTGCCAGCAGGAGGACAGGGACCAACACTGAAGCTTTCTTT. It translates to CASRRTGTNTEAFF.

The gene calls are TRBV5-1 and TRBJ2-5, with 12 positions matching TRBD1. The V segment lost 0 bases and the J segment 4 bases; nucleotides outside the gene matches: 1. The CDR3 consists of 15 residues. Germline V gives CDR1 SGHRS, CDR2 YFSETQ. CDR3 coding DNA: TGCGCCAGCAGCTTGGTGGGACAGGGGGCAGAGACCCAGTACTTC. It is translated as CASSLVGQGAETQYF. Combining the CDR3 with reference TRBV5-1 and TRBJ2-5 gives the whole variable domain KAGVTQTPRYLIKTRGQQVTLSCSPISGHRSVSWYQQTPGQGLQFLFEYFSETQRNKGNFPGRFSGRQFSNSRSEMNVSTLELGDSALYLCASSLVGQGAETQYFGPGTRLLVL.

The rearrangement uses TRBV4-1 and TRBJ2-7; weak D call: TRBD1 (6 bases). The CDR3 is 14 amino acids. Germline lookup yields CDR1 MGHRA and CDR2 YSYEKL. V was clipped by 6 bases and J by 4 bases, with 16 bases between them. The CDR3 coding sequence is TGCGCCAGCAGTTCAACTTTACAGGGTTACGAGCAGTACTTC. Translating gives CASSSTLQGYEQYF.

The chain is built from TRBV29-1 and TRBJ1-4, with D maybe TRBD1 (6 bases). V was trimmed by 6 bases and J by 5 bases, leaving 13 bases between them. The CDR3 sequence is 13 residues long. Germline lookup yields CDR1 SQVTM and CDR2 ANQGSEA. Written as DNA, the CDR3 is TGCAGCGTGGGGGCAGCTTCAAATGAAAAACTGTTTTTT. This codes for CSVGAASNEKLFF.

V is TRBV18 and J is TRBJ2-7; D might be TRBD1 (6 bases). CDR3 length: 14 amino acids. CDR1 KGHSH and CDR2 LQKENI come from the germline V gene. The V end was cut by 3 bases, the J end by 0 bases, with 9 bases between. CDR3 in DNA: TGTGCCAGCTCACCGGACAGCCTCTCCTACGAGCAGTACTTC. Its translation: CASSPDSLSYEQYF.

This chain links TRBV5-1 with TRBJ1-2; TRBD1 might be the D (5 bases). The CDR3 totals 15 residues. Looked up from germline, CDR1 is SGHRS and CDR2 is YFSETQ. V lost 0 bases and J lost 4, with 13 bases in between. CDR3 amino acids: CASSLGRTSPYGYTF. The DNA for the CDR3 is TGCGCCAGCAGCTTGGGCAGGACATCCCCCTATGGCTACACCTTC.

The chain recombines TRBV30 with TRBJ1-2; D gene uncertain. CDR3 length equals 11 residues. Germline CDR1 and CDR2: GTSNPN and SVGIG (reference sequence). The germline V and J ends were trimmed by 3 bases and 4 bases, with 6 bases remaining between them. CDR3 bases: TGTGCCTGGAGCATTTCCTATGGCTACACCTTC. It encodes CAWSISYGYTF.

The chain uses TRBV12-5 and TRBJ1-3, with TRBD1 matching 8 bases. V trimming: 1 base; J trimming: 0 bases; junction bases outside the gene matches: 8. There are 18 residues in the CDR3. Germline V gives CDR1 LGHNT, CDR2 FRNRAP. This chain's CDR3 is CASGLARRQGNSGNTIYF. The CDR3, as DNA: TGTGCTAGTGGTTTGGCCCGACGACAGGGGAACTCTGGAAACACCATATATTTT.

The chain recombines TRBV30 with TRBJ1-1; TRBD1 might be the D (5 bases). CDR1 and CDR2 from the germline V gene are GTSNPN and SVGIG (reference sequence). The CDR3 contains 14 residues. V lost 4 bases and J lost 0, with 12 bases in between. In DNA, the CDR3 is TGTGCCTGGATGGGGCAGCTCATGAACACTGAAGCTTTCTTT. Its translation: CAWMGQLMNTEAFF.

This clone was observed a single time. The chain joins TRBV7-9 to TRBJ1-1; D remains ambiguous. Trimming stripped 5 bases from V and 2 bases from J, with 15 bases between. Germline values: CDR1 SEHNR, CDR2 FQNEAQ (reference sequence). The CDR3 loop spans 15 amino acids. The CDR3 here is CASSVRGRANTEAFF. The CDR3 coding sequence is TGTGCCAGCAGCGTTAGAGGGAGGGCTAACACTGAAGCTTTCTTT. Full variable domain (rest looked up from reference TRBV7-9 and TRBJ1-1): DTGVSQNPRHKITKRGQNVTFRCDPISEHNRLYWYRQTLGQGPEFLTYFQNEAQLEKSRLLSDRFSAERPKGSFSTLEIQRTEQGDSAMYLCASSVRGRANTEAFFGQGTRLTVV.

The V call is TRBV5-6, the J call TRBJ1-3; possibly TRBD1 for D (6 bases). CDR3 length: 14 amino acids. The V gene's germline CDR1 is SGHDT and CDR2 YYEEEE. Trimming shortened V by 3 bases and J by 8 bases, and 15 bases separated the two germline ends. DNA for the CDR3: TGTGCCAGCAGCTACACAGGGATGGAGGACACCATATATTTT. Its protein product is CASSYTGMEDTIYF.

This chain connects TRBV27 to TRBJ1-5; TRBD1 is a possible D gene (6 bases). CDR3 length: 12 amino acids. From germline, CDR1 is MNHEY and CDR2 SMNVEV (reference sequence). Trimming pared 6 bases from V and 5 bases from J, leaving 8 bases between. CDR3 sequence reads: CASRKGDQPQHF. Here the CDR3 DNA reads TGTGCCAGCAGAAAGGGGGATCAGCCCCAGCATTTT.

The rearrangement joins TRBV27 to TRBJ1-1; 7 bases agree with TRBD1. V trimming: 3 bases; J trimming: 0 bases; junction bases outside the gene matches: 4. This CDR3 spans 15 amino acids. CDR1 and CDR2 (germline): MNHEY, SMNVEV (reference sequence). The CDR3 DNA reads TGTGCCAGCAGTTTCGACAGGGTATTGAACACTGAAGCTTTCTTT. Its protein product is CASSFDRVLNTEAFF.

This chain joins TRBV29-1 and TRBJ1-5, with TRBD1 matching over 10 bases. Trimming removed 6 bases from V and 3 bases from J; junction bases left unmatched: 14. Germline CDR1 reads SQVTM; CDR2 reads ANQGSEA. This CDR3 has 17 amino acids. The CDR3 is CSVAGTGALGSNQPQHF. Written as DNA, the CDR3 is TGCAGCGTCGCCGGGACAGGGGCTCTAGGATCCAATCAGCCCCAGCATTTT.

The chain recombines TRBV3-1 (or the pseudogene TRBV3-2) with TRBJ2-7, with D uncertain. The germline V and J ends were trimmed by 5 bases and 6 bases, with 14 bases remaining between them. Germline loops: CDR1 LGHDT, CDR2 YNNKEL (reference sequence). This CDR3 has 13 residues. The CDR3 coding sequence is TGTGCCAGCAGCGCCGAACCTAAACGCGAGCAGTACTTC. This sequence encodes CASSAEPKREQYF.

This rearrangement joins TRBV10-1 to TRBJ2-3; 7 bases are a match to TRBD1. Germline V CDR1 and CDR2: WNHNN, SYGVQD (reference sequence). The CDR3 has 14 residues. The trim removed 11 bases at V and 2 bases at J, leaving 10 bases unmatched. CDR3 in amino acids: CASRRDSSTDTQYF. CDR3 nucleotides: TGCGCCTCCCGCCGGGACAGCTCCACAGATACGCAGTATTTT.

This clone was seen once. The chain carries TRBV27 and TRBJ1-6; D gene ambiguous. Trimming shortened V by 0 bases and J by 4 bases, and 10 bases separated the two germline ends. Per the germline V gene, CDR1 is MNHEY and CDR2 is SMNVEV (reference sequence). The CDR3 has 16 residues. In DNA, the CDR3 is TGTGCCAGCAGTTTATCGGTCGTGAGTTATAATTCACCCCTCCACTTT. This codes for CASSLSVVSYNSPLHF.

The V gene is TRBV29-1, the J gene TRBJ1-2; weak D call: TRBD1 (5 bases). CDR1 is SQVTM and CDR2 is ANQGSEA in the germline V gene. V dropped 7 bases and J dropped 8 bases, with 17 bases sitting between them. This CDR3 region has 12 residues. This chain's CDR3 is CSASGTGGGYTF. In nucleotides, the CDR3 is TGCAGCGCTTCGGGGACCGGGGGAGGCTACACCTTC.

On this clone: An end of the junction differs from the germline gene, which may be a read error. The J gene is TRBJ2-7, the V gene TRBV11-2; D is possibly TRBD2 (6 bases). Germline-derived CDR1 and CDR2 are SGHAT and FQNNGV. The CDR3 is 14 residues long. CDR3: CASSHLSGGAGKNF. Written as DNA, the CDR3 is TGTGCCAGCAGCCACCTTAGCGGCGGGGCGGGAAAAAACTTC.

J is TRBJ1-2 and V is TRBV27; no reliable D call. The germline V gene has CDR1 MNHEY and CDR2 SMNVEV (reference sequence). This CDR3 has 14 residues. V lost 7 bases and J lost 5, with 17 bases in between. CDR3 DNA sequence: TGTGCCAGCACCAAATTACCGGTTGCGTATGGCTACACCTTC. This translates into CASTKLPVAYGYTF.

The chain links TRBV5-6 to TRBJ1-6; D gene uncertain. V dropped 5 bases and J dropped 7 bases, with 19 bases sitting between them. CDR1 is SGHDT and CDR2 is YYEEEE in the germline V gene. The CDR3 spans 16 residues. CDR3: CASRPQHGNGNSPLHF. The CDR3 bases are TGTGCCAGCAGACCCCAGCACGGGAACGGGAATTCACCCCTCCACTTT.

The CDR3 DNA reads as TGTGCCAGCCACCAGGGGGCGAGTGTCTACAATGAGCAGTTCTTC. It translates to CASHQGASVYNEQFF. V is TRBV18 and J is TRBJ2-1, with 8 bases lining up with TRBD1. The CDR3 totals 15 residues. Germline V gives CDR1 KGHSH, CDR2 LQKENI. The trim removed 8 bases at V and 3 bases at J, leaving 9 bases unmatched.

This clone was counted once. The rearrangement joins TRBV7-9 to TRBJ1-2; TRBD1 might be the D (6 bases). CDR3 size: 12 residues. Germline values: CDR1 SEHNR, CDR2 FQNEAQ (reference sequence). The ends were cut back, 3 bases at V and 7 bases at J, with 9 bases in the middle. CDR3 residues: CASSFGGAGYTF. In DNA form, the CDR3 reads TGTGCCAGCAGCTTTGGGGGGGCTGGCTACACCTTC.

The CDR3 is CASSLGYSGNTIYF. In DNA form, the CDR3 reads TGCGCCAGCAGCTTGGGTTACTCTGGAAACACCATATATTTT. The chain recombines TRBV5-1 with TRBJ1-3; no firm D call. The CDR3 covers 14 residues. Germline CDR1 and CDR2: SGHRS and YFSETQ. The V end was cut by 0 bases, the J end by 0 bases, with 4 bases between.

The chain joins TRBV6-6 to TRBJ1-1, with a weak D call TRBD1 (5 bases). The CDR3 spans 15 residues. Germline V CDR1 and CDR2: MNHNY, SVGAGI (reference sequence). The V and J ends lost 2 bases and 1 base respectively, with 11 bases between them. For the CDR3, the DNA is TGTGCCAGCAGTTACCCGGGCCAGGGGAACACTGAAGCTTTCTTT. As protein: CASSYPGQGNTEAFF.

The DNA of the CDR3 is TGTGCCAGCAGCCAGGGACAGTCTGGAAACACCATATATTTT. Protein: CASSQGQSGNTIYF. The rearrangement links TRBV3-1 (or the pseudogene TRBV3-2) to TRBJ1-3, with 7 bases lining up with TRBD1. V lost 3 bases and J lost 1; bases outside the gene matches: 0. CDR3 length equals 14 residues. Germline assignment: CDR1 LGHDT and CDR2 YNNKEL (reference sequence).